This record looks at one TCR beta chain sequence and its context. This CDR3 has 11 amino acids. The germline V gene encodes CDR1 SEHNR and CDR2 FQNEAQ (reference sequence). Trimming removed 4 bases at V and 8 bases at J, with 5 bases between. These data originate in a study of shared clonotypes between healthy human individuals. Data came from immunoSEQ multiplex PCR; TCRdb stores just in-frame clones and leaves some out. The sample consists of 600,000 to 700,000 clones, around three quarters of them appearing once. J is TRBJ1-4 and V is TRBV7-9; D ambiguous. The source of this sequence is a woman between 25 and 40 years old in good health. Input material: memory CD4+ T cells sorted from blood. This sample's subset: CD45RA-negative fraction. Written as DNA, the CDR3 is TGTGCCAGCAGCTCGACAGAAAAACTGTTTTTT. As protein: CASSSTEKLFF.